This T cell receptor (beta chain) came from a study of T cell clonality in common variable immunodeficiency. There are 19 residues in the CDR3. Per the germline V gene, CDR1 is LNHDA and CDR2 is SQIVND (reference sequence). Study-level findings and limits: Reportedly, TCR beta sequences from common variable immunodeficiency showed fewer deletions and N-nucleotide insertions. CVID subjects showed higher TCRbeta clonality than healthy controls. Fewer TCRbeta clones were shared among CVID subjects than controls.

A remark on this clone: The antigen is unknown. The read halts 3 residues ahead of the CDR3 end, with the missing end drawn from the germline J gene.

Donors gave roughly 4.5 to 8 ml heparinized peripheral whole blood. TCRdb keeps only in-frame clones here, not all; method: immunoSEQ multiplex PCR. The sample lists some 11,000 clones, none appearing once, the ten largest making up around 7%. Sample: peripheral blood mononuclear cells. This chain connects TRBV19 to TRBJ2-4; D gene uncertain. This clonotype was sampled from a human donor with common variable immunodeficiency. The sequenced part of the CDR3 DNA is TGTGCCAGTAGTATAAGTTATAGGGCAGGCAGTTCCAAAGTAAGTATT. Encoded protein: CASSISYRAGSSKVSI. The full CDR3 reads CASSISYRAGSSKVSIQYF.